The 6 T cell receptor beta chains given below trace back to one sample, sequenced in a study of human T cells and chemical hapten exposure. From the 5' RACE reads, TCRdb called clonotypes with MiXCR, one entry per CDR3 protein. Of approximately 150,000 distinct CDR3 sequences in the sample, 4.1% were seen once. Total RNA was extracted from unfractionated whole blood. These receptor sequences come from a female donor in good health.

CDR3 amino acids: CASSPTGGRGDTQYF. Here the CDR3 DNA reads TGTGCCAGCAGTCCCACAGGGGGCAGAGGCGATACGCAGTATTTT. The genes are TRBV6-1 and TRBJ2-3; 9 nucleotides align to TRBD1. This CDR3 is built from 15 residues. Losses at the gene ends were 5 bases for V and 6 bases for J; bases not matched to a gene: 9. CDR1 and CDR2 from the germline V gene are MNHNS and SASEGT.

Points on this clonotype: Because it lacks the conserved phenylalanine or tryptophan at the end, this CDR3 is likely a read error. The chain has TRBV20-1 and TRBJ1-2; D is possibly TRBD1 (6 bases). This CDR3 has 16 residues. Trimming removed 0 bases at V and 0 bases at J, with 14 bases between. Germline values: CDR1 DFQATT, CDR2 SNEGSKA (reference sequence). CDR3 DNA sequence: TGCAGTGCTAGAGATATCGACAGGAGTACTAACTATGGCTACACCTTA. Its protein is CSARDIDRSTNYGYTL.

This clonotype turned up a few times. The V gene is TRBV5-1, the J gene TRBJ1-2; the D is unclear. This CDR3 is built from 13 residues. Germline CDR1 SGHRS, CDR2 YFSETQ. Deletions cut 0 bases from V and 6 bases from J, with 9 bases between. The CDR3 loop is CASSLATQDGYTF. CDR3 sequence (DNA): TGCGCCAGCAGCTTGGCAACTCAGGATGGCTACACCTTC.

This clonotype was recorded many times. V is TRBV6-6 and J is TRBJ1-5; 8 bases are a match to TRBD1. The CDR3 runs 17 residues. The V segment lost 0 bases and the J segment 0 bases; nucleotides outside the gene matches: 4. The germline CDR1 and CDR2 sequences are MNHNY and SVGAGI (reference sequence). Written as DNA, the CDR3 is TGTGCCAGCAGTTACTCCGGACAGGGTAATAGCAATCAGCCCCAGCATTTT. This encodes CASSYSGQGNSNQPQHF.

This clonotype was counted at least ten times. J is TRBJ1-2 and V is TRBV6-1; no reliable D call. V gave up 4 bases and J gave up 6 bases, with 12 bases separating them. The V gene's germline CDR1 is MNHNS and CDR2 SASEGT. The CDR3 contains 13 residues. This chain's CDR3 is CASSVFMNDGYTF. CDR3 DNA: TGTGCCAGCAGTGTCTTCATGAACGATGGCTACACCTTC.

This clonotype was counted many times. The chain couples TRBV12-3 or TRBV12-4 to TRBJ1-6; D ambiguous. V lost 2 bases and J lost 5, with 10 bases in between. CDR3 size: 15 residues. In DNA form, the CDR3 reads TGTGCCAGCAGTTTAAGTGGCCAAAATAATTCACCCCTCCACTTT. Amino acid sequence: CASSLSGQNNSPLHF.